Judged by abundance, the clone carrying this T cell receptor delta chain is medium-sized. Antigen: not known. Reverse transcription of PBMC RNA used primers specific for the gamma and delta chains. TCRdb redid clone calling on the RT-PCR reads using CATT. The sample holds over a thousand delta-chain clones, around 23% seen once. The sample belongs to a study of delta chains in infants with herpesvirus infections. The study's findings and limits: Uninfected infants and those infected after 120 days lacked the public clonotype. Absence in CMV-uninfected infants may reflect the detection limit only.

The source was peripheral blood, collected at time point 2 of longitudinal follow-up. This clonotype originated in a human donor who was a Ugandan infant, either HIV-exposed or HIV-unexposed (not recorded which).

Here the CDR3 reads CALGEAGTGGYDGGMITDKLIF. CDR3 nucleotides: TGTGCTCTTGGGGAAGCGGGTACTGGGGGATACGACGGTGGAATGATCACCGATAAACTCATCTTT. The chain joins TRDV1 to TRDJ1; TRDD3 matches at 13 bases. The CDR3 runs 22 residues. The V gene's germline CDR1 is TSWWSYY and CDR2 QGS. The V segment lost 2 bases and the J segment 1 base; nucleotides outside the gene matches: 19.